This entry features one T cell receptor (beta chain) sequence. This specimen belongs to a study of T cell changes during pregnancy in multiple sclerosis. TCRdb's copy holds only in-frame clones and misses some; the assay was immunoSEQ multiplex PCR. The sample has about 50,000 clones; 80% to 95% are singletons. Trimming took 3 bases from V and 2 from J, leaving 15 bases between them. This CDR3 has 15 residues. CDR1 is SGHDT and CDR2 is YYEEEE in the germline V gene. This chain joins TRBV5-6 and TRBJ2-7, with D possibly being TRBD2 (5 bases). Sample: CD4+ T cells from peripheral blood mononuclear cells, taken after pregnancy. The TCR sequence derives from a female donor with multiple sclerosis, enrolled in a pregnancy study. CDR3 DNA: TGTGCCAGCAGCTCCGGGATCCGGTCGGCCTACGAGCAGTACTTC. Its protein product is CASSSGIRSAYEQYF.